This T cell receptor beta chain was recorded in a study of blood T cell repertoires in COVID-19. On the study more broadly: The samples span acute and convalescent COVID-19 from the United States, Italy and Spain.

Sequencing used immunoSEQ multiplex PCR; TCRdb keeps in-frame clones, though not all of them. The profile shows 150,000 to 200,000 clones, 75% to 90% of them singletons. This receptor was identified in a man aged 55-75 years with acute or convalescent COVID-19. The sequencing input was peripheral blood.

The CDR3 protein is CASSVGTVENEQFF. The CDR3, as DNA: TGTGCCAGCAGCGTAGGTACGGTGGAGAATGAGCAGTTCTTC. The chain carries TRBV9 and TRBJ2-1; D is undetermined. V lost 0 bases to trimming and J lost 7 bases, with 11 bases between them. Germline values: CDR1 SGDLS, CDR2 YYNGEE. The length of the CDR3 is 14 residues. Based on the CDR3 plus reference TRBV9 and TRBJ2-1, the full variable domain is DSGVTQTPKHLITATGQRVTLRCSPRSGDLSVYWYQQSLDQGLQFLIQYYNGEERAKGNILERFSAQQFPDLHSELNLSSLELGDSALYFCASSVGTVENEQFFGPGTRLTVL.